One T cell receptor beta chain is described in this entry. The CDR3 is made up of 15 amino acids. Germline CDR1 DFQATT, CDR2 SNEGSKA (reference sequence). V gave up 5 bases and J gave up 5 bases; unmatched junction bases: 13. Unique molecular identifiers featured in how the TCRbeta library was prepared. TCRdb redid the calling of the PCR reads with MiXCR, one entry per CDR3 protein. The data hold about 690,000 distinct CDR3 sequences, with 16% observed a single time. The sample is drawn from a study of T-cell reconstitution after alpha-beta-depleted transplantation in children. The genes are TRBV20-1 and TRBJ2-5; 8 bases align to TRBD1. The source of this sequence is a human donor who donated a stem cell graft to a child with acute myeloid leukemia. The sequences come from PBMCs from the stem cell graft donor, collected from the stem cell graft. DNA for the CDR3: TGCAGTGCTCGACCGAGGACAGGGAGTTGGGAGACCCAGTACTTC. Translated: CSARPRTGSWETQYF.